These 16 T cell receptor beta chains originate from one sample sequenced in a study of T-cell memory formation after mild COVID-19. TCRdb fed the 5' RACE reads into MiXCR, producing one record per CDR3 protein. The data show just over 400,000 distinct CDR3 sequences, with roughly a quarter seen just once and around 14% held by the top ten. Sample: PBMCs or a T cell subset sorted from them (not recorded which). All receptors come from an adult woman who had mild COVID-19 (a few samples of this study predate the infection). Cell type and time point are not known.

The sample holds a few counts of this clonotype. The CDR3 region has the DNA TGTGCCAGCAGCCGACAGGGGGGAAGAACTGAAGCTTTCTTT. Translation: CASSRQGGRTEAFF. The chain employs TRBV11-2 and TRBJ1-1; 9 bases fit TRBD1. V trimming: 5 bases; J trimming: 5 bases; junction bases outside the gene matches: 6. Germline assignment: CDR1 SGHAT and CDR2 FQNNGV. The CDR3 has 14 residues.

The chain joins TRBV29-1 to TRBJ1-1; D perhaps matches TRBD1 (6 bases). Germline V lookup: CDR1 SQVTM, CDR2 ANQGSEA. The CDR3 contains 12 residues. With 7 bases removed from V and 7 bases from J, the gap between germline ends came to 16 bases. The CDR3 region has the DNA TGCAGCGAGCACAGGGTATCGGGTGAAGCTTTCTTT. This encodes CSEHRVSGEAFF.

The V gene is TRBV15, the J gene TRBJ2-3; tentative D call: TRBD1 (7 bases). Germline V CDR1 and CDR2: LNHNV, YYDKDF (reference sequence). V lost 6 bases to trimming and J lost 6 bases, with 22 bases between them. The CDR3 runs to 16 residues. The CDR3 sequence: CATRAGWQGGLDTQYF. The CDR3 coding sequence is TGTGCCACCAGAGCAGGGTGGCAGGGGGGTTTGGATACGCAGTATTTT. The variable domain in full, completed from reference TRBV15 and TRBJ2-3, reads DAMVIQNPRYQVTQFGKPVTLSCSQTLNHNVMYWYQQKSSQAPKLLFHYYDKDFNNEADTPDNFQSRRPNTSFCFLDIRSPGLGDTAMYLCATRAGWQGGLDTQYFGPGTRLTVL.

This clonotype was recorded a few times. The rearrangement links TRBV7-3 to TRBJ2-3; no reliable D call. This CDR3 comprises 13 residues. Trimming removed 5 bases at V and 7 bases at J, with 13 bases between. CDR1 is SGHTA and CDR2 is FQGTGA in the germline V gene. The CDR3 region is CASSPGPANTQYF. In DNA form, the CDR3 reads TGTGCCAGCAGCCCAGGACCGGCAAATACGCAGTATTTT.

The genes are TRBV7-8 and TRBJ2-3, with unresolved D. Deletions cut 1 base from V and 2 bases from J, with 10 bases between. This CDR3 spans 15 amino acids. Germline V gives CDR1 SGHVS, CDR2 FQNEAQ. CDR3 in amino acids: CASSLGSHSTDTQYF. The DNA of the CDR3 is TGTGCCAGCAGCTTAGGTAGTCATTCCACAGATACGCAGTATTTT.

The rearrangement uses TRBV6-2 or TRBV6-3 and TRBJ2-5; 8 nucleotides agree with TRBD2. The CDR3 spans 14 residues. Germline CDR1 and CDR2: MNHEY and SVGEGT. The V segment lost 6 bases and the J segment 3 bases; nucleotides outside the gene matches: 6. CDR3 coding DNA: TGTGCCAGCAGCCCCGGGACTAGGAAAGAGACCCAGTACTTC. As protein: CASSPGTRKETQYF.

The chain recombines TRBV7-8 with TRBJ2-1; 7 bases match TRBD2. Unmatched junction bases numbered 8, after V lost 4 bases and J lost 5 bases. The CDR3 spans 15 residues. Germline CDR1 reads SGHVS; CDR2 reads FQNEAQ. CDR3 residues: CASSSTSGGDNEQFF. CDR3 DNA: TGTGCCAGCAGCTCAACCTCTGGGGGGGACAATGAGCAGTTCTTC.

There are a few counts of this clonotype. The V call is TRBV27, the J call TRBJ2-7; tentatively, D is TRBD2 (7 bases). Trimming took 5 bases from V and 9 from J, leaving 23 bases between them. The CDR3 is 15 residues long. CDR1 is MNHEY, CDR2 SMNVEV, per germline (reference sequence). CDR3 in amino acids: CASSQTGGQPSRQYF. DNA for the CDR3: TGTGCCAGCAGTCAAACCGGGGGGCAACCCTCCCGGCAGTACTTC.

The chain uses TRBV5-6 and TRBJ1-2, with 10 bases that match TRBD1. The V gene's germline CDR1 is SGHDT and CDR2 YYEEEE. Unmatched junction bases numbered 3, after V lost 4 bases and J lost 3 bases. The CDR3 extends over 14 amino acids. In DNA, the CDR3 is TGTGCCAGCAGCGAAGACAGGGGGCACTATGGCTACACCTTC. Protein product: CASSEDRGHYGYTF.

This clonotype was seen a few times. This sequence joins TRBV18 and TRBJ2-3; D uncertain. The CDR3 has 15 amino acids. Germline-derived CDR1 and CDR2 are KGHSH and LQKENI. The V and J ends lost 4 bases and 0 bases respectively, with 11 bases between them. CDR3 in DNA: TGTGCCAGCTCACTATCGGTGGACAGCACAGATACGCAGTATTTT. This encodes CASSLSVDSTDTQYF.

This clonotype has a count of ten or more. CDR3 sequence reads: CASSQASQETQYF. Written as DNA, the CDR3 is TGCGCCAGCAGCCAAGCCAGCCAAGAGACCCAGTACTTC. The chain couples TRBV4-1 to TRBJ2-5, with D uncertain. This CDR3 region has 13 residues. The V and J ends lost 1 base and 1 base respectively, with 4 bases between them. Germline V gives CDR1 MGHRA, CDR2 YSYEKL.

This chain connects TRBV6-6 to TRBJ1-2, with TRBD1 as a possible D gene (5 bases). The CDR3 totals 14 residues. V was clipped by 5 bases and J by 5 bases, with 15 bases between them. The germline CDR1 and CDR2 sequences are MNHNY and SVGAGI (reference sequence). The CDR3 coding sequence is TGTGCCAGCAGTGTCCCGGGACTGACTTATGGCTACACCTTC. Protein: CASSVPGLTYGYTF.

This sequence joins TRBV7-2 and TRBJ1-2, with 12 positions matching TRBD1. This CDR3 is built from 15 residues. V lost 4 bases and J lost 8; bases outside the gene matches: 8. Germline assignment: CDR1 SGHTA and CDR2 FQGNSA. CDR3 bases: TGTGCCAGCAGCTCCACGGGACAGGGGGCGGGAGGCTACACCTTC. Protein sequence: CASSSTGQGAGGYTF.

The chain uses TRBV3-1 and TRBJ1-1; D possibly corresponds to TRBD1 (5 bases). V was cut by 1 base and J by 6 bases, with 12 bases left in between. This CDR3 is built from 14 residues. Germline CDR1 and CDR2: LGHDT and YNNKEL (reference sequence). The CDR3 bases are TGTGCCAGCAGCCAAGGGGTCTGGGGCGCTGAAGCTTTCTTT. The encoded protein is CASSQGVWGAEAFF. Looking up the rest from reference TRBV3-1 and TRBJ1-1 gives the full variable domain: DTAVSQTPKYLVTQMGNDKSIKCEQNLGHDTMYWYKQDSKKFLKIMFSYNNKELIINETVPNRFSPKSPDKAHLNLHINSLELGDSAVYFCASSQGVWGAEAFFGQGTRLTVV.

This clonotype was seen only a few times. V and J are TRBV12-3 or TRBV12-4 and TRBJ2-5; unclear D gene. V was trimmed by 4 bases and J by 3 bases, leaving 6 bases between them. The CDR3 has 12 amino acids. The CDR3 bases are TGTGCCAGCAGTTACCTCGAAGAGACCCAGTACTTC. It codes for CASSYLEETQYF.

This clonotype showed up just a few times. The V call is TRBV12-3 or TRBV12-4, the J call TRBJ1-5; no reliable D call. This CDR3 has 16 residues. V lost 2 bases to trimming and J lost 0 bases, with 11 bases between them. The CDR3 DNA follows: TGTGCCAGCAGTTTAAACCCGTCCCATAGCAATCAGCCCCAGCATTTT. It specifies CASSLNPSHSNQPQHF.